A single sample is the source of the 19 T cell receptor beta chains below, sequenced in a study of T cell clonality in common variable immunodeficiency. Sequencing used immunoSEQ multiplex PCR; TCRdb keeps in-frame clones, though not all of them. The repertoire consists of around 45,000 clones, none detected only once. The sample taken for sequencing was peripheral blood mononuclear cells. The receptor source for this set is a person aged 18 to 70 in good health.

In its sample, this clone was seen many times. The DNA ends 3 residues before the CDR3 does, and the rest of the CDR3 is filled in from the germline J gene. V and J are TRBV20-1 and TRBJ2-3; TRBD2 is a possible D gene (6 bases). The CDR3 extends over 13 amino acids. Germline CDR1 reads DFQATT; CDR2 reads SNEGSKA (reference sequence). V was trimmed by 4 bases and J by 1 base, leaving 9 bases between them. CDR3 bases read: TGCAGTGCTAAGGCTAGCGGCACAGATACG. Residues: CSAKASGTDT. The full-length CDR3 reads as CSAKASGTDTQYF.

Details on this clone: With a much larger clone just one base away, this may be a read error. The missing CDR3 end, 3 residues past where the read stops, is filled in from the germline J gene. This chain uses TRBV19 with TRBJ1-2; 8 nucleotides agree with TRBD1. Germline V gene data show CDR1 as LNHDA and CDR2 as SQIVND (reference sequence). CDR3 size: 16 residues. CDR3: CATSIHGQGRNYGYTF. The CDR3 bases that were read are TGTGCCACTAGTATCCATGGACAGGGCAGGAACTATGGC.

This clone has at least ten counts. The CDR3 sequence is CASSLGRLTRGNQETQYF. The part of the CDR3 DNA that was read is TGTGCCAGCAGCTTAGGGCGTTTGACTAGGGGCAACCAAGAGACC. The V call is TRBV7-7, the J call TRBJ2-5; possibly TRBD2 for D (6 bases). The sequenced fragment ends 3 residues before the CDR3 boundary, so the rest is inferred from the germline J gene. V lost 1 base and J 0 bases, leaving 18 bases between the germline ends. Germline V gene sequence: CDR1 SSHAT, CDR2 FNYEAQ (reference sequence). CDR3 size: 18 residues. The full variable domain, in which reference TRBV7-7 and TRBJ2-5 provide the parts outside the CDR3, is GAGVSQSPRYKVTKRGQDVTLRCDPISSHATLYWYQQALGQGPEFLTYFNYEAQPDKSGLPSDRFSAERPEGSISTLTIQRTEQRDSAMYRCASSLGRLTRGNQETQYFGPGTRLLVL.

A few counts support this clone. The CDR3 end falls 3 residues outside the read, so it is completed with the germline J gene. The chain has TRBV20-1 and TRBJ1-5, with TRBD1 identical over 7 bases. The CDR3 runs 16 residues. Per germline, CDR1 DFQATT and CDR2 SNEGSKA (reference sequence). V gave up 0 bases and J gave up 9 bases; unmatched junction bases: 14. Partial CDR3 DNA: TGCAGTGCTAGAGATCGGGGGACTAGGGGGCAAGGGCCC. Translating it yields CSARDRGTRGQGP. The CDR3 as a whole reads CSARDRGTRGQGPQHF.

This clone was found many times. The CDR3 end is not reached by the read, which stops 3 residues before it; the germline J gene fills it in. The V gene is TRBV7-6, the J gene TRBJ2-7; 8 bases are a match to TRBD1. The trim removed 5 bases at V and 3 bases at J, leaving 9 bases unmatched. The length of the CDR3 is 15 residues. From germline, CDR1 is SGHVS and CDR2 FNYEAQ. The covered CDR3 bases are TGTGCCAGCAGCCCCCCTGACAGGGGCGGCTACGAG. It yields the protein CASSPPDRGGYE. The full CDR3 sequence reads CASSPPDRGGYEQYF.

This clone was observed many times. From the germline J gene comes the end of the CDR3, since the read stops 3 residues before it. The V call is TRBV7-2, the J call TRBJ1-4, with D possibly TRBD1 on 5 matching bases. CDR1 is SGHTA and CDR2 is FQGNSA in the germline V gene. Between the trimmed V and J ends, which lost 1 base and 7 bases, there was a span of 13 bases. The CDR3 runs 15 residues. The CDR3 DNA, read in part, is TGTGCCAGCAGCTTAGTTCCAGGGATTCGTGAAAAA. Translating it yields CASSLVPGIREK. The complete CDR3 sequence is CASSLVPGIREKLFF.

Many counts were recorded for this clone. From the germline J gene comes the end of the CDR3, since the read stops 3 residues before it. V usage is TRBV9 and J usage is TRBJ2-7; maybe TRBD1 (5 bases). Looked up from germline, CDR1 is SGDLS and CDR2 is YYNGEE. The CDR3 contains 13 residues. Trimming cost V 4 bases and J 4 bases, with 12 bases left between them. The CDR3 bases that were read are TGTGCCAGCAGCACCTCGACAGAATACGAG. Amino acid sequence: CASSTSTEYE. The entire CDR3 protein is CASSTSTEYEQYF.

This clone came up many times. The read halts 3 residues ahead of the CDR3 end, with the missing end drawn from the germline J gene. This chain connects TRBV19 to TRBJ2-5, with TRBD1 matching over 12 bases. This CDR3 region has 16 residues. Trimming cost V 3 bases and J 5 bases; bases outside gene matches: 7. Germline CDR1 and CDR2: LNHDA and SQIVND (reference sequence). CDR3 in amino acids: CASSIRRDRGLETQYF. The CDR3 bases that were read are TGTGCCAGTAGTATCAGGCGGGACAGGGGGCTTGAGACC.

This clone was found many times. The CDR3 end lies 3 residues beyond the end of the read and is filled in from the germline J gene. This chain joins TRBV10-1 and TRBJ1-1; D uncertain. Trimming removed 5 bases from V and 0 bases from J, with 10 bases in between. This CDR3 is 14 amino acids long. Germline loops: CDR1 WNHNN, CDR2 SYGVQD (reference sequence). CDR3 region: CASSRSGMNTEAFF. Partial CDR3 DNA: TGCGCCAGCAGTCGGAGCGGAATGAACACTGAA.

Ten or more counts support this clone. The read comes to an end 3 residues before the CDR3 does, leaving the germline J gene to fill in the end. The J gene is TRBJ2-7, the V gene TRBV28; D is perhaps TRBD1 (6 bases). The CDR3 has 13 amino acids. Germline V gene lookup returns CDR1 MDHEN and CDR2 SYDVKM. V was pared by 6 bases and J by 1 base, with 10 bases between. The covered CDR3 bases are TGTGCCAGCAGCCTCGGACAGTCCTACGAG. Its protein product is CASSLGQSYE. The CDR3 in its entirety is CASSLGQSYEQYF.

This clone was detected many times. The DNA ends 3 residues before the CDR3 does, and the rest of the CDR3 is filled in from the germline J gene. The chain employs TRBV19 and TRBJ2-7; 10 positions match TRBD2. This CDR3 is built from 14 residues. Trimming at V came to 5 bases and at J to 2 bases, leaving 3 bases not matched to a gene. The germline CDR1 and CDR2 sequences are LNHDA and SQIVND (reference sequence). The DNA read from the CDR3 is TGTGCCAGTAGTCCAGCGGGGGGGCCCTACGAG. Amino acids: CASSPAGGPYE. The whole CDR3 reads CASSPAGGPYEQYF.

This clone was seen many times. The DNA ends 3 residues before the CDR3 does, and the rest of the CDR3 is filled in from the germline J gene. This sequence joins TRBV29-1 and TRBJ1-2, with a weak D call TRBD1 (6 bases). Germline lookup yields CDR1 SQVTM and CDR2 ANQGSEA. The V and J ends lost 5 bases and 2 bases respectively, with 24 bases between them. The CDR3 totals 17 residues. The CDR3 reads CSVYVGVAGGLNYGYTF. The CDR3 DNA, read in part, is TGCAGCGTTTACGTGGGTGTGGCGGGGGGCCTCAACTATGGC.

This clone was found many times. The read falls 3 residues short of the CDR3 end, and the missing part is taken from the germline J gene. The genes are TRBV7-2 and TRBJ2-1, with 9 bases fitting TRBD2. The CDR3 has 15 residues. Per the germline V gene, CDR1 is SGHTA and CDR2 is FQGNSA. V lost 5 bases, J lost 8 bases, and 10 bases stayed unmatched. The CDR3 sequence is CASSPGLARGDEQFF. The sequenced part of the CDR3 DNA is TGTGCCAGCAGCCCCGGACTAGCGCGGGGAGATGAG.

This clone appeared many times. The read ends 3 residues shy of where the CDR3 ends; the end is completed using the germline J gene. V is TRBV5-1 and J is TRBJ2-5; perhaps D is TRBD1 or TRBD2 (5 bases each). Germline CDR1 and CDR2: SGHRS and YFSETQ. This CDR3 region has 15 residues. The V end lost 1 base, the J end lost 1 base, and 11 bases lay between the germline ends. The CDR3 sequence: CASSLYSGSQETQYF. CDR3 DNA (partial): TGCGCCAGCAGCTTGTATTCAGGGAGCCAAGAGACC.

This clone occurred many times. The DNA ends 3 residues before the CDR3 does, and the rest of the CDR3 is filled in from the germline J gene. The chain recombines TRBV5-4 with TRBJ2-2; 7 nucleotides line up with TRBD1. The germline gives CDR1 SGHNT, CDR2 YYREEE (reference sequence). The CDR3 consists of 13 residues. The CDR3 loop reads CASSYDRAEKLFF. Partial CDR3 DNA: TGTGCCAGCAGCTATGACAGGGCGGAAAAG.

Details on this clone: Read coverage stops 3 residues before the CDR3 terminus; the germline J gene supplies the remainder. The V call is TRBV5-1, the J call TRBJ2-3; TRBD1 or TRBD2 may be the D gene (6 bases each). Germline assignment: CDR1 SGHRS and CDR2 YFSETQ. CDR3 size: 15 residues. The V and J ends lost 0 bases and 3 bases respectively, with 11 bases between them. CDR3 bases read: TGCGCCAGCAGCTTGGGCCGGAGGGGGACAGATACG. Its translation is CASSLGRRGTDT. The entire CDR3 protein reads CASSLGRRGTDTQYF. The full variable domain, in which reference TRBV5-1 and TRBJ2-3 provide the parts outside the CDR3, is KAGVTQTPRYLIKTRGQQVTLSCSPISGHRSVSWYQQTPGQGLQFLFEYFSETQRNKGNFPGRFSGRQFSNSRSEMNVSTLELGDSALYLCASSLGRRGTDTQYFGPGTRLTVL.

Points on this clone: The read comes to an end 3 residues before the CDR3 does, leaving the germline J gene to fill in the end. The gene calls are TRBV11-2 and TRBJ1-1, with a weak D call TRBD1 (5 bases). The CDR3 runs to 14 residues. Germline values: CDR1 SGHAT, CDR2 FQNNGV. V lost 5 bases, J lost 0 bases, and 10 bases lay in between. The CDR3 reads CASSRGGLNTEAFF. Incomplete CDR3 DNA: TGTGCCAGCAGCCGGGGGGGACTGAACACTGAA.

The sample holds many counts of this clone. The CDR3 end is not reached by the read, which stops 3 residues before it; the germline J gene fills it in. V usage is TRBV20-1 and J usage is TRBJ1-1; D not certain. With 3 bases removed from V and 2 bases from J, the gap between germline ends came to 10 bases. Looked up from germline, CDR1 is DFQATT and CDR2 is SNEGSKA (reference sequence). This CDR3 spans 13 amino acids. The CDR3: CSASGGINTEAFF. The sequenced part of the CDR3 DNA is TGCAGTGCTAGCGGCGGAATTAACACTGAA.

This clone showed up just a few times. At one end, the junction sequence differs from germline, possibly due to a read error. The CDR3 extends 3 residues past the end of the read, so its final part is completed from the germline J gene. The chain combines TRBV6-2 or TRBV6-3 with TRBJ2-5; 12 nucleotides align to TRBD2. Germline V gene sequence: CDR1 MNHEY, CDR2 SVGEGT. The CDR3 loop spans 16 amino acids. The CDR3 protein is CAGRPGLAGSGETQYF. CDR3 bases read: TGTGCCGGCAGGCCGGGACTAGCGGGCTCAGGGGAGACC.